The clone carrying this T cell receptor beta chain was picked up a small number of times. Its antigen is currently unknown. The data derive from a study of beta chain features in type 1 diabetes. Turning to the study itself: Patients did not differ from healthy donors in age, gender or cell yield.

Donors underwent one heparinised blood draw, approximately 120 mL on average. Each of the sorted populations had a purity greater than 98%. Study-level points and caveats: Diminished insertions and augmented deletions at VDJ junctions characterized type 1 diabetes patients.

Germline-derived CDR1 and CDR2 are KGHSH and LQKENI. V gave up 0 bases and J gave up 5 bases, with 15 bases separating them. The CDR3 covers 16 residues. All of the isolated RNA was reverse transcribed, so expressed TCRB transcripts were sequenced. Data came from immunoSEQ multiplex PCR; TCRdb stores just in-frame clones and leaves some out. The data contain 300,000 to 400,000 clones, 10% to 15% of them singletons. This clonotype originated in a man younger than 30 in good health. The chain joins TRBV18 to TRBJ2-3; possibly TRBD1 for D (5 bases). The sequencing sample was made of naive CD4+ T cells from blood. CDR3 nucleotides: TGTGCCAGCTCACCACCGAATGGCAGGGTGAGAGATACGCAGTATTTT. Amino acids: CASSPPNGRVRDTQYF.